This is a list of T cell receptor beta chains from one sample in a study of shared clonotypes between healthy human individuals. TCRdb's table, derived via immunoSEQ multiplex PCR, lists solely in-frame clones and lacks some. The sample includes roughly 2.2 million clones, under 95% of them seen just once. Sequenced: naive CD4+ T cells from PBMCs. The receptors derive from a man in his late teens or twenties in good health. Some clones in this sample may be carry-over from other donors' samples. The CDR3 runs from the conserved cysteine through the conserved F or W. D genes are given only for firm matches. The size entry is marked missing in some rows and otherwise reads once, few, many or a size class.

abundance	j_gene	d_gene	v_gene	CDR3aa	CDR3nt
few	TRBJ2-7	TRBD1	TRBV28	CASTQGALTYEQYF	TGTGCCAGCACCCAGGGGGCACTAACCTACGAGCAGTACTTC
.	TRBJ1-4	TRBD1	TRBV28	CASSLLWYRGHANEKLFF	TGTGCCAGCAGTTTATTATGGTACAGGGGGCATGCTAATGAAAAACTGTTTTTT
.	TRBJ2-5	.	TRBV7-3	CASSSGSQETQYF	TGTGCCAGCAGCTCTGGGAGCCAAGAGACCCAGTACTTC
.	TRBJ2-3	TRBD2	TRBV9	CASSVGTGLAGTDTQYF	TGTGCCAGCAGCGTAGGGACAGGACTAGCGGGCACAGATACGCAGTATTTT
.	TRBJ2-2	TRBD2	TRBV7-2	CASSLRTSGTIPGELFF	TGTGCCAGCAGCCTGCGGACTAGCGGGACCATTCCCGGGGAGCTGTTTTTT
.	TRBJ2-5	.	TRBV5-1	CASSQNPRETQYF	TGCGCCAGCAGCCAAAATCCAAGAGAGACCCAGTACTTC
.	TRBJ2-7	.	TRBV7-3	CASSSGPLNEQYF	TGTGCCAGCAGCTCTGGGCCTTTAAACGAGCAGTACTTC
.	TRBJ1-5	TRBD1	TRBV10-3	CAISEFGTASNQPQHF	TGTGCCATCAGTGAGTTCGGGACAGCTAGCAATCAGCCCCAGCATTTT
.	TRBJ1-5	.	TRBV15	CATSRAYQGYNQPQHF	TGTGCCACCAGCAGAGCTTACCAGGGATACAATCAGCCCCAGCATTTT
.	TRBJ2-2	.	TRBV7-3	CASSLTAGRDTGELFF	TGTGCCAGCAGCTTAACGGCAGGGCGGGACACCGGGGAGCTGTTTTTT
once	TRBJ2-3	.	TRBV27	CASKGGTQYF	TGTGCCAGCAAGGGCGGTACGCAGTATTTT
.	TRBJ2-7	.	TRBV6-5	CASSYSSGSYEQYF	TGTGCCAGCAGTTACTCTAGTGGGAGTTACGAGCAGTACTTC
.	TRBJ2-3	.	TRBV5-4	CASSLLGESSTDTQYF	TGTGCCAGCAGCTTGTTGGGGGAATCTAGCACAGATACGCAGTATTTT
.	TRBJ2-5	.	TRBV5-1	CASSWALQETQYF	TGCGCCAGCAGCTGGGCGTTGCAAGAGACCCAGTACTTC
.	TRBJ2-5	.	TRBV5-1	CASSLAGRPEETQYF	TGCGCCAGCAGCTTGGCCGGCAGACCGGAGGAGACCCAGTACTTC
.	TRBJ2-7	TRBD1	TRBV5-1	CASSSSGTGPSYEQYF	TGCGCCAGCAGCTCCTCAGGGACAGGGCCCTCCTACGAGCAGTACTTC